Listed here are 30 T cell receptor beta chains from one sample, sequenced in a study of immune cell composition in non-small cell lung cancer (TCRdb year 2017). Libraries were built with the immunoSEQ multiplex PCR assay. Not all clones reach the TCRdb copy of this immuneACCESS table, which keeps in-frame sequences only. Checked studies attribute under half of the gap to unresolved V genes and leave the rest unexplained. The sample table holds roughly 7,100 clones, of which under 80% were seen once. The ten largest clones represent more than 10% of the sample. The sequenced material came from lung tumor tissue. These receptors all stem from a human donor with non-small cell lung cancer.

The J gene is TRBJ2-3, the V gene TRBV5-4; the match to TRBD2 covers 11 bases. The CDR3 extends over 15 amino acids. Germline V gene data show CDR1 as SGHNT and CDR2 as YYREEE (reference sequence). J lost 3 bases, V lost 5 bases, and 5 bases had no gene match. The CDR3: CASRVAGGRTDTQYF. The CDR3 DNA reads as TGTGCCAGCAGGGTAGCGGGGGGGCGAACAGATACGCAGTATTTT.

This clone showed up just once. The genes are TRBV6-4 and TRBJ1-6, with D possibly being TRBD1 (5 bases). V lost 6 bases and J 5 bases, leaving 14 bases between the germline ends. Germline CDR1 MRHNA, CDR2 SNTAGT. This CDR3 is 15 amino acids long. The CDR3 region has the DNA TGTGCCAGCAGCCTGGTAGAGGGACATAATTCACCCCTCCACTTT. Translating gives CASSLVEGHNSPLHF.

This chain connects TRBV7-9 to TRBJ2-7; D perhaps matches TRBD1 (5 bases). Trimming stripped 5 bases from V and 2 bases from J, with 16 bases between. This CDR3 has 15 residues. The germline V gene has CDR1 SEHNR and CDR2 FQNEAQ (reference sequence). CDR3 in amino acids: CASSQDSPGPYEQYF. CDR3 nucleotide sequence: TGTGCCAGCAGCCAAGACAGCCCAGGCCCCTACGAGCAGTACTTC. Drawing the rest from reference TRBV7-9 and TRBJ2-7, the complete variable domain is DTGVSQNPRHKITKRGQNVTFRCDPISEHNRLYWYRQTLGQGPEFLTYFQNEAQLEKSRLLSDRFSAERPKGSFSTLEIQRTEQGDSAMYLCASSQDSPGPYEQYFGPGTRLTVT.

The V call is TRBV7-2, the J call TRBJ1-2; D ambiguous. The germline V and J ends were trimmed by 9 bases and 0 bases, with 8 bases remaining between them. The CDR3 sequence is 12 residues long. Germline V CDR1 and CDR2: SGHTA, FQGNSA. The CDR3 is CASAPPNYGYTF. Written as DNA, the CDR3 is TGTGCCAGTGCCCCGCCTAACTATGGCTACACCTTC.

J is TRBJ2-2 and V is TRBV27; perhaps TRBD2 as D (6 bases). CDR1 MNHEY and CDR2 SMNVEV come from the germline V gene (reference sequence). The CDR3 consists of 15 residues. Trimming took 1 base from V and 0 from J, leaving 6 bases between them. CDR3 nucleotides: TGTGCCAGCAGTTTATGGGGGGCGAACACCGGGGAGCTGTTTTTT. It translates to CASSLWGANTGELFF.

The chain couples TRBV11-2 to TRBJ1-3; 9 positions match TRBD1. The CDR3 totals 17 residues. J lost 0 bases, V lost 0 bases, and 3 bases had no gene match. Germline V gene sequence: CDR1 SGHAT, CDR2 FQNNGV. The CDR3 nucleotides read TGTGCCAGCAGCTTAGAGGGACAGGGCAACTCTGGAAACACCATATATTTT. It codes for CASSLEGQGNSGNTIYF.

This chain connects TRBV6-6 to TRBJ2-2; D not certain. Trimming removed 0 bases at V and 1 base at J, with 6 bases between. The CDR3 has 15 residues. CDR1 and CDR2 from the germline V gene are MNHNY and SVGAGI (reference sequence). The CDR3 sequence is CASSYSPENTGELFF. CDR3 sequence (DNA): TGTGCCAGCAGTTACTCCCCAGAGAACACCGGGGAGCTGTTTTTT.

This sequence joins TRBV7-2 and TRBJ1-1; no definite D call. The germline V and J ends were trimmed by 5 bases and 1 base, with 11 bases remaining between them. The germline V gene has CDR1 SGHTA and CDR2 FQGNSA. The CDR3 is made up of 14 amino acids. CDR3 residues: CASSHGNRNTEAFF. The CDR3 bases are TGTGCCAGCAGCCACGGAAATAGGAACACTGAAGCTTTCTTT.

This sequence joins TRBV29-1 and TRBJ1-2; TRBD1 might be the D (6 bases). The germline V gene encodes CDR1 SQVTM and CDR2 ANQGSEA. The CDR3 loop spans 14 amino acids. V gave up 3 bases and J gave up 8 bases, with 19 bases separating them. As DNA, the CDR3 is TGCAGCGTTGACCTAACGGGGGGCTCCTGGGGCTACACCTTC. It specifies CSVDLTGGSWGYTF.

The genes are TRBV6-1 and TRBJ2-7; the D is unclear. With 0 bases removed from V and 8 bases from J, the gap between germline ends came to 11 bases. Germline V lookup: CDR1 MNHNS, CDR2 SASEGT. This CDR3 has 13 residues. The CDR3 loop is CASSEARVVKQYF. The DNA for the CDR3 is TGTGCCAGCAGTGAAGCACGAGTAGTCAAGCAGTACTTC.

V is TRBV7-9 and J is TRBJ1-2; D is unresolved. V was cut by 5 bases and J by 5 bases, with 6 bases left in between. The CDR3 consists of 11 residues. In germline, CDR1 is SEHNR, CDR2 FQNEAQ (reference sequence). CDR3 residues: CASSIQYGYTF. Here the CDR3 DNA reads TGTGCCAGCAGCATACAGTATGGCTACACCTTC.

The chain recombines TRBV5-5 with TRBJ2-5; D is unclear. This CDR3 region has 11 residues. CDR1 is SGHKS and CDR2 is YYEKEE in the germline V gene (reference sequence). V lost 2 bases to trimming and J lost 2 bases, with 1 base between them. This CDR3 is CASSFQETQYF. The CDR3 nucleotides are TGTGCCAGCAGCTTTCAAGAGACCCAGTACTTC.

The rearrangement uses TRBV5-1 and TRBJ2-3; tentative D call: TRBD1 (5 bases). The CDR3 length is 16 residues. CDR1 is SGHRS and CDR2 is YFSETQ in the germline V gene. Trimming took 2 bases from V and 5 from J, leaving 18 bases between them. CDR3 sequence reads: CASSLGAAQPGDTQYF. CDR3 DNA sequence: TGCGCCAGCAGCTTAGGGGCAGCCCAGCCGGGAGATACGCAGTATTTT.

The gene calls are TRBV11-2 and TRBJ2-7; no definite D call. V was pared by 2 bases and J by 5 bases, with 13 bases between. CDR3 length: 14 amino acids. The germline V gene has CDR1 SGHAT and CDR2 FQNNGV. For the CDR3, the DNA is TGTGCCAGCAGCTTACGGCCCAACACGCACGAGCAGTACTTC. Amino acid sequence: CASSLRPNTHEQYF.

In DNA form, the CDR3 reads TGTGCCAGCAGCCGAGGTGGGGAGCGGAGCTCCTACAATGAGCAGTTCTTC. Translated: CASSRGGERSSYNEQFF. The rearrangement uses TRBV7-3 and TRBJ2-1, with D possibly TRBD2 on 5 matching bases. Per germline, CDR1 SGHTA and CDR2 FQGTGA. V shed 5 bases and J shed 0 bases, with 17 bases lying between them. CDR3 length: 17 residues.

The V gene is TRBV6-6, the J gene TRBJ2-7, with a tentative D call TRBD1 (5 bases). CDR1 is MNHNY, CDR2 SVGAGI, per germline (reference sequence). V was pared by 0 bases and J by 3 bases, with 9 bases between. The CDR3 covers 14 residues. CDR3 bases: TGTGCCAGCAGTTACTCGCGACAGCGCTACGAGCAGTACTTC. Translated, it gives CASSYSRQRYEQYF.

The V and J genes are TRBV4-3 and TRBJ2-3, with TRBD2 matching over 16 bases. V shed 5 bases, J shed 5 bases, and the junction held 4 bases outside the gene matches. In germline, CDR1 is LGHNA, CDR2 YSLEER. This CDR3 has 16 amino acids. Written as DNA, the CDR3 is TGCGCCAGCAGCTACGGGACTAGCGGGGGGGGAGATACGCAGTATTTT. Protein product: CASSYGTSGGGDTQYF.

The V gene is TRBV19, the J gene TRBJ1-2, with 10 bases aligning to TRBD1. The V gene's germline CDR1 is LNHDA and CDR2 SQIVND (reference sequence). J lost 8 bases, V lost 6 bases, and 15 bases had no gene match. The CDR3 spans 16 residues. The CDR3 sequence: CASSISGTGERSGYTF. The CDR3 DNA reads TGTGCCAGTAGCATCTCCGGGACAGGGGAGCGTAGCGGCTACACCTTC.

DNA of the CDR3: TGTGCCAGCAGCCAAGATGAAGCGGGGGGCACAGATACGCAGTATTTT. Translated: CASSQDEAGGTDTQYF. This chain links TRBV4-2 with TRBJ2-3, with 8 bases fitting TRBD2. Germline loops: CDR1 LGHNA, CDR2 YNFKEQ. The CDR3 covers 16 residues. The V segment lost 0 bases and the J segment 1 base; nucleotides outside the gene matches: 3.

As DNA, the CDR3 is TGTGCCAGCAGCTTAGGACTTCGACCCACAGATACGCAGTATTTT. It encodes CASSLGLRPTDTQYF. V is TRBV7-2 and J is TRBJ2-3; D not resolved. Germline CDR1 SGHTA, CDR2 FQGNSA. This CDR3 spans 15 amino acids. Trimming pared 1 base from V and 2 bases from J, leaving 10 bases between.

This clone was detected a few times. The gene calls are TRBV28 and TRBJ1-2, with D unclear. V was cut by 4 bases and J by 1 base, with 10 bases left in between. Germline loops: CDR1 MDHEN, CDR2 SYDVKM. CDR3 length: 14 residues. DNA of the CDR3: TGTGCCAGCAGTTCCGGTGCAAATAACTATGGCTACACCTTC. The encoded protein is CASSSGANNYGYTF.

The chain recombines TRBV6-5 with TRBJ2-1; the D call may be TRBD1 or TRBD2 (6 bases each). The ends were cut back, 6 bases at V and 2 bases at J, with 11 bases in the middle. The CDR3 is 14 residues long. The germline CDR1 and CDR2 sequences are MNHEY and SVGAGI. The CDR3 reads CASRGGLPYNEQFF. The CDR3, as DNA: TGTGCCAGCAGAGGGGGACTTCCCTACAATGAGCAGTTCTTC.

The CDR3 sequence: CASSAWTGGGGYGYTF. The CDR3, as DNA: TGTGCCAGCAGCGCTTGGACAGGGGGCGGGGGCTATGGCTACACCTTC. This chain uses TRBV9 with TRBJ1-2, with TRBD1 matching over 11 bases. Unmatched junction bases numbered 8, after V lost 3 bases and J lost 4 bases. Germline CDR1 SGDLS, CDR2 YYNGEE. CDR3 length: 16 amino acids.

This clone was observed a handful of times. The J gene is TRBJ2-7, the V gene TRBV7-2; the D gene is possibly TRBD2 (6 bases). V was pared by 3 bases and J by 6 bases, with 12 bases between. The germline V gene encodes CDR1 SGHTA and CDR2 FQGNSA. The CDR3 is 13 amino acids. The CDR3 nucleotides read TGTGCCAGCAGCTTGGCGGAGGGTAGCGAGCAGTACTTC. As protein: CASSLAEGSEQYF.

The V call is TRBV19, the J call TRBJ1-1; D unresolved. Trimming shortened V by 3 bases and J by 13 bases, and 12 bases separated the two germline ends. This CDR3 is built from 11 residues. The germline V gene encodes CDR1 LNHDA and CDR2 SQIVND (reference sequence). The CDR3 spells CASSIGGLVFF. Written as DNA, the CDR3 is TGTGCCAGTAGTATCGGTGGGTTGGTTTTCTTT.

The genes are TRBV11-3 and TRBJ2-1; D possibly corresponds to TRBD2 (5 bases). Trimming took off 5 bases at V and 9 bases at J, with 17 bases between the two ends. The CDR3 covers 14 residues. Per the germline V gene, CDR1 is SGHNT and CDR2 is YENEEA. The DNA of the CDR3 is TGTGCCAGCAGCGAAGGCCTAATTGGAGGTGAGCAGTTCTTC. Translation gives CASSEGLIGGEQFF.

The CDR3 nucleotides are TGTGCCAGCAGCTTAAGACAGGGGGACCACAATGAGCAGTTCTTC. It encodes CASSLRQGDHNEQFF. The V call is TRBV7-2, the J call TRBJ2-1; 9 bases match TRBD1. The length of the CDR3 is 15 residues. The J segment lost 5 bases and the V segment lost 2 bases, leaving 4 bases of the junction unmatched. CDR1 is SGHTA and CDR2 is FQGNSA in the germline V gene. The full variable domain, with the rest looked up from reference TRBV7-2 and TRBJ2-1, is GAGVSQSPSNKVTEKGKDVELRCDPISGHTALYWYRQSLGQGLEFLIYFQGNSAPDKSGLPSDRFSAERTGGSVSTLTIQRTQQEDSAVYLCASSLRQGDHNEQFFGPGTRLTVL.

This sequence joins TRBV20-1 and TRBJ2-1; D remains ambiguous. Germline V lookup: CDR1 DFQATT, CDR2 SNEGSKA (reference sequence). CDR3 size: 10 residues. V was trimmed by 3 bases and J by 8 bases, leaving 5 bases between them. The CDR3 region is CSARFHEQFF. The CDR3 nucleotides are TGCAGTGCTAGGTTTCATGAGCAGTTCTTC.

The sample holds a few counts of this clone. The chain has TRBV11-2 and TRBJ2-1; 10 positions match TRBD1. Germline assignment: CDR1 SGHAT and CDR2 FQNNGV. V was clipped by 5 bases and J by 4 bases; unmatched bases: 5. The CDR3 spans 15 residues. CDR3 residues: CASSKTGGAYNEQFF. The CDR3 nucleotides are TGTGCCAGCAGCAAGACAGGGGGCGCTTACAATGAGCAGTTCTTC.

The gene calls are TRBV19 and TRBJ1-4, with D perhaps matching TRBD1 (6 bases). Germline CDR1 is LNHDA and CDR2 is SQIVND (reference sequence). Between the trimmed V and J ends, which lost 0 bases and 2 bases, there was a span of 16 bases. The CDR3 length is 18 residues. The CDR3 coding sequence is TGTGCCAGTAGTATAGATCAGCGGGCCGGGGGCACTAATGAAAAACTGTTTTTT. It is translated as CASSIDQRAGGTNEKLFF.